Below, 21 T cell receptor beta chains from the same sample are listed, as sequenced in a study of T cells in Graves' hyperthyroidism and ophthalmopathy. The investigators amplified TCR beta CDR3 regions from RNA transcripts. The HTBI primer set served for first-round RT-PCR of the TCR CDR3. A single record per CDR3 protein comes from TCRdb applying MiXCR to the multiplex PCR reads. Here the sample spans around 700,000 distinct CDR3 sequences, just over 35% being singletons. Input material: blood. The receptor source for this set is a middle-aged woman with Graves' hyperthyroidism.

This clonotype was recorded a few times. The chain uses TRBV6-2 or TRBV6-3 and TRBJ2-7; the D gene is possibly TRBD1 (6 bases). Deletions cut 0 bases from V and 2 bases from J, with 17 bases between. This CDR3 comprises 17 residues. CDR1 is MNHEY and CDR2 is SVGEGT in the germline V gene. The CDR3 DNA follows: TGTGCCAGCAGTTACTCGAGGGACACCCAAGGGACCTACGAGCAGTACTTC. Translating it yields CASSYSRDTQGTYEQYF.

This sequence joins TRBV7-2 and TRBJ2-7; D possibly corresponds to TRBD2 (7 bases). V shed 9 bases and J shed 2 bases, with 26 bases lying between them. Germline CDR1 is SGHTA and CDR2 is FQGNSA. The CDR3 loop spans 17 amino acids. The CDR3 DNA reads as TGTGCCAGTAGTACCCTCCGGGGGGCCAGGGAGACCTACGAGCAGTACTTC. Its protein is CASSTLRGARETYEQYF.

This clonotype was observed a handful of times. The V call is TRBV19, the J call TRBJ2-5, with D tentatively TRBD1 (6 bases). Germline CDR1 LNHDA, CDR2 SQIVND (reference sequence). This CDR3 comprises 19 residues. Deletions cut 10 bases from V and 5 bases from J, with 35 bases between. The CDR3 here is CAICDRTPYFFDTMETQYF. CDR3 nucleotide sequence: TGTGCCATATGCGACAGGACTCCATACTTTTTCGATACTATGGAGACCCAGTACTTC.

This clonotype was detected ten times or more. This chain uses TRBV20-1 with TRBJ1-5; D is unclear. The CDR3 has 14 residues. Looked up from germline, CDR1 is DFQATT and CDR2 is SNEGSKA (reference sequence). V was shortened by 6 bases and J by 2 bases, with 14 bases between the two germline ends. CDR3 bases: TGCAGTGCAAGTAGTGTCGTGGGCAATCAGCCCCAGCATTTT. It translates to CSASSVVGNQPQHF.

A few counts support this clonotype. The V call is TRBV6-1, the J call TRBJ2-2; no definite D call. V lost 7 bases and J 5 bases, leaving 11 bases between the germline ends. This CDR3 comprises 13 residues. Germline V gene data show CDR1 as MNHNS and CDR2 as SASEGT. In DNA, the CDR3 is TGTGCCAGCACCCTAAAGATAACCGGGGAGCTGTTTTTT. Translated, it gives CASTLKITGELFF.

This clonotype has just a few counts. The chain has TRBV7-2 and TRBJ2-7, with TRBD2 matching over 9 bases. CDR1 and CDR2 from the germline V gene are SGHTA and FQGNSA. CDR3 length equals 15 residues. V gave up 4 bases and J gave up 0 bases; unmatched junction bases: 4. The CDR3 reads CASSYRGLASYEQYF. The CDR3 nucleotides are TGTGCCAGCAGCTATCGGGGACTAGCCTCCTACGAGCAGTACTTC.

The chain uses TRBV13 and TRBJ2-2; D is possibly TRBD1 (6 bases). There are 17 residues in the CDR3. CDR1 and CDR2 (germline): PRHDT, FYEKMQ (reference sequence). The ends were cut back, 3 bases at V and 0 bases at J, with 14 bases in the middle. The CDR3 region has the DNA TGTGCCAGCAGCTTTTACAGGGTTTTCGCGAACACCGGGGAGCTGTTTTTT. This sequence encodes CASSFYRVFANTGELFF.

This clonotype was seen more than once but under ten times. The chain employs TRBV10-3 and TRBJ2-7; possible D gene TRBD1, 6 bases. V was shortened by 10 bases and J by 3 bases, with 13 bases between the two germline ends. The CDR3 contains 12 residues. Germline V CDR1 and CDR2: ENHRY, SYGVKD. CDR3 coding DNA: TGTGCCACCAGGGACACCCACTACGAGCAGTACTTC. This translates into CATRDTHYEQYF.

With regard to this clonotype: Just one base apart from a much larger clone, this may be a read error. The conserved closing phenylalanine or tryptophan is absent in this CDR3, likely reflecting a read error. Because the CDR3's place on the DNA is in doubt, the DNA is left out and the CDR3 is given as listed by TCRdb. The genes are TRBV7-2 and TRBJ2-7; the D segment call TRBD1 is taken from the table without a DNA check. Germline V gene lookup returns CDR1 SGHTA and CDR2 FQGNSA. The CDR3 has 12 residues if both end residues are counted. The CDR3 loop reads CASSPRGGSPVI.

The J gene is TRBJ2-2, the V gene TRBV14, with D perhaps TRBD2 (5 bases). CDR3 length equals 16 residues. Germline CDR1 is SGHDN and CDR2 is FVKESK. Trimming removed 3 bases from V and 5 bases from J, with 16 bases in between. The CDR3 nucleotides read TGTGCCAGCAGCCACTTAACGCTAGCTCTTACCGGGGAGCTGTTTTTT. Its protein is CASSHLTLALTGELFF.

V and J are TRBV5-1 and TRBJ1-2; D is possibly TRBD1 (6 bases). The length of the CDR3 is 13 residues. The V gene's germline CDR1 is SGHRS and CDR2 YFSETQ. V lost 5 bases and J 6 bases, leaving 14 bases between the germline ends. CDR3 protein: CASSGYRDHGYTF. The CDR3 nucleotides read TGCGCCAGCAGTGGGTACAGGGACCATGGCTACACCTTC.

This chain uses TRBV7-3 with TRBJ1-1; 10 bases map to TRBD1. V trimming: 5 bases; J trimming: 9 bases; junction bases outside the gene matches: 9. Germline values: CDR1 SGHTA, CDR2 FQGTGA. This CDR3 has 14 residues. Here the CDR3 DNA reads TGTGCCAGCAGCCTAGGGACAGGGGAAGGGCAAGCTTTCTTT. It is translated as CASSLGTGEGQAFF. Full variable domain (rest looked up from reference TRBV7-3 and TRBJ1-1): GAGVSQTPSNKVTEKGKYVELRCDPISGHTALYWYRQSLGQGPEFLIYFQGTGAADDSGLPNDRFFAVRPEGSVSTLKIQRTERGDSAVYLCASSLGTGEGQAFFGQGTRLTVV.

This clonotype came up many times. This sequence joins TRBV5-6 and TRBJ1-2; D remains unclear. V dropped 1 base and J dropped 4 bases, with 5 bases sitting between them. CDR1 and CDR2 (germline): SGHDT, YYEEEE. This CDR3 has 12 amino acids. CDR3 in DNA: TGTGCCAGCAGCTTGTTCTCCTATGGCTACACCTTC. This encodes CASSLFSYGYTF.

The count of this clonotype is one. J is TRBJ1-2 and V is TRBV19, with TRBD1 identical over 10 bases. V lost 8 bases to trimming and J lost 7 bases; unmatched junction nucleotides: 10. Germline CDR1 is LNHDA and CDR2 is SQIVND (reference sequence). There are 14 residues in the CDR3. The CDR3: CASLQPGQGTGYTF. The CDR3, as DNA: TGTGCCAGTCTGCAGCCGGGACAGGGGACTGGCTACACCTTC. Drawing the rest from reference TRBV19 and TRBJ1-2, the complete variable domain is DGGITQSPKYLFRKEGQNVTLSCEQNLNHDAMYWYRQDPGQGLRLIYYSQIVNDFQKGDIAEGYSVSREKKESFPLTVTSAQKNPTAFYLCASLQPGQGTGYTFGSGTRLTVV.

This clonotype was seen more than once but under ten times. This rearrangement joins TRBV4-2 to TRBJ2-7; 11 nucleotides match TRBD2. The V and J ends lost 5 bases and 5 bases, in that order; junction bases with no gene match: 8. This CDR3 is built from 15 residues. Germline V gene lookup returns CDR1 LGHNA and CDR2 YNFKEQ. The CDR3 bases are TGTGCCAGCAGCGAACTAGCGGGAGACATCCACGAGCAGTACTTC. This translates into CASSELAGDIHEQYF.

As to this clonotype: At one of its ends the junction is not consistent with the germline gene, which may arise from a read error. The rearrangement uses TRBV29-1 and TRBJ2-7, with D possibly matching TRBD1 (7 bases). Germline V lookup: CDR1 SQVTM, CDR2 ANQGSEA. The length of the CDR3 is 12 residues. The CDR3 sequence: CSGGDSAYKQYF. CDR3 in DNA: TGCAGCGGGGGGGACAGTGCCTACAAGCAGTACTTC.

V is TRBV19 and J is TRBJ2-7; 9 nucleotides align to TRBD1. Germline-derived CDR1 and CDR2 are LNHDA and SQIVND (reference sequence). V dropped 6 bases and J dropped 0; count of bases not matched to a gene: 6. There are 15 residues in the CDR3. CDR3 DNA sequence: TGTGCCAGTAGGACCGGGACAGGGACCTCCTACGAGCAGTACTTC. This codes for CASRTGTGTSYEQYF.

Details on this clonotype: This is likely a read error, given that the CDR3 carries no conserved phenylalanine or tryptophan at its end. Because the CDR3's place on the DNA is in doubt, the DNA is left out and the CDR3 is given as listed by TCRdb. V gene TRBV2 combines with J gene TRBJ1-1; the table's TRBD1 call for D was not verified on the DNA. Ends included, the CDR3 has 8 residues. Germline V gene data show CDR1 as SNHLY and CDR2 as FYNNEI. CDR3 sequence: CASSETGL.

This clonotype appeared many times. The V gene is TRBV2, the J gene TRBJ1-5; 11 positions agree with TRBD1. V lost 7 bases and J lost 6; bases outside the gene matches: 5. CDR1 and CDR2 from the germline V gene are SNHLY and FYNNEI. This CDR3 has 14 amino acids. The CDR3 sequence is CASNWDRGSQPQHF. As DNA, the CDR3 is TGTGCCAGCAATTGGGACAGGGGGAGTCAGCCCCAGCATTTT.

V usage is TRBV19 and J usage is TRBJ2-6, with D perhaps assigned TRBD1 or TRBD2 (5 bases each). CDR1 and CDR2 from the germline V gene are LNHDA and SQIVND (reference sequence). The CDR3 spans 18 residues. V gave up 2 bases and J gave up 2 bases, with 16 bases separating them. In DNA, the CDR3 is TGTGCCAGTAGTATAAGGGACGGCGGGCCCGCTGGGGCCAACGTCCTGACTTTC. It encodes CASSIRDGGPAGANVLTF.

CDR3 loop: CASSQTGETEAFF. DNA of the CDR3: TGTGCCAGCAGCCAGACAGGGGAAACTGAAGCTTTCTTT. The chain recombines TRBV6-5 with TRBJ1-1; TRBD1 agrees at 8 bases. V was pared by 6 bases and J by 5 bases, with 5 bases of the junction left unmatched. Per the germline V gene, CDR1 is MNHEY and CDR2 is SVGAGI. The CDR3 covers 13 residues.